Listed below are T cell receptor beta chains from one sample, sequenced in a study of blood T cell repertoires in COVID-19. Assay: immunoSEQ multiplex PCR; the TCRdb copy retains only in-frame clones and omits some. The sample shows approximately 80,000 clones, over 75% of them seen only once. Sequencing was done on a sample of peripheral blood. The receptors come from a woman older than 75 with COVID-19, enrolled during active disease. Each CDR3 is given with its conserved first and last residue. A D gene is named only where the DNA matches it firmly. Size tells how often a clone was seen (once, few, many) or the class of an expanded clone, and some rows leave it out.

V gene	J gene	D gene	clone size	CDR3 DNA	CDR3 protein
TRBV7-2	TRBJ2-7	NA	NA	TGTGCCAGCAGCTTCTCGACAGTCTCCTACGAGCAGTACTTC	CASSFSTVSYEQYF
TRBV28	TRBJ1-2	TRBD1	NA	TGTGCCAGCACCCGACAGGGGGCAGGGGGCTACACCTTC	CASTRQGAGGYTF
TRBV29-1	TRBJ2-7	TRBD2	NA	TGCAGCGTTCGGGACCCGGGGGGGCAGTACTTC	CSVRDPGGQYF
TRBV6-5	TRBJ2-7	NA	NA	TGTGCCAGCAGCTCGGACAGAAGCTCCTACGAGCAGTACTTC	CASSSDRSSYEQYF
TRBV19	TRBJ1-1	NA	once	TGTGCCGGGGGGTCGTCGAACACTGAAGCTTTCTTT	CAGGSSNTEAFF
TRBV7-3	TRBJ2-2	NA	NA	TGTGCCAGCAGCTTACTTGCCGGGACAAACACCGGGGAGCTGTTTTTT	CASSLLAGTNTGELFF
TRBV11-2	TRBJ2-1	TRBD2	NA	TGTGCCAGCAGCTTAGTAGGGGTGGGGACTAGCGGTTACAATGAGCAGTTCTTC	CASSLVGVGTSGYNEQFF
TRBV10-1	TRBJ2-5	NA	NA	TGCGCCAGCAGTGAGGGGGGCGGCCGGGAGGCCCAGTACTTC	CASSEGGGREAQYF
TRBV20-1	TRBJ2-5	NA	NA	TGCAGTGCAAACAGGGATGGGACCCAGTACTTC	CSANRDGTQYF
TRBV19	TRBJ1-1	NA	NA	TGTGCCAGTAGTATTTATCATGGGGAGGGGCGGAACACTGAAGCTTTCTTT	CASSIYHGEGRNTEAFF
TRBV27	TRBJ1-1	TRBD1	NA	TGTGCCAGCAGATTCTTTACAGGGGCCACTGAAGCTTTCTTT	CASRFFTGATEAFF
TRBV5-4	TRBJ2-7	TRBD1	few	TGTGCCAGCAGCCAGGACAGGGACCCCCGCGAGCAGTACTTC	CASSQDRDPREQYF
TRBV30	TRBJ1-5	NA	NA	TGTGCCTGGAGTGTACTAAACGGACCCCAGCATTTT	CAWSVLNGPQHF